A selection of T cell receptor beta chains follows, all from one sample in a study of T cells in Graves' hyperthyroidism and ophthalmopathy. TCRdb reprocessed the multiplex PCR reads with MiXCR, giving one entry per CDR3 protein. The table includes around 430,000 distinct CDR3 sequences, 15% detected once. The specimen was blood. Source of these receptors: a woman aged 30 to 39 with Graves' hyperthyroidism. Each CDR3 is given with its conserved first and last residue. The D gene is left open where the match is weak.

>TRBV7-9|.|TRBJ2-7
CASSFGPPRYEQYF
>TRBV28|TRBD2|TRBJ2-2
CAIQSGINTGELFF
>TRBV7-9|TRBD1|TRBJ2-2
CASSLVGQGLAGELFF
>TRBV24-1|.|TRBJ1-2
CATSDPDGNEGYTF
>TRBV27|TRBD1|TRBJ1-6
CASRRQGNSNSPLHF
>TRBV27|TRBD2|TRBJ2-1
CASSSGRLAGLNEQFF
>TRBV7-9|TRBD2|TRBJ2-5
CASSQGLAGSSGNRAQYF
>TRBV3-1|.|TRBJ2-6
CASSLPLLSGANVLTF
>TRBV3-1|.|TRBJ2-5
CASSQEWPTQYF
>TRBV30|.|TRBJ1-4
CAWSELLKRRATNEKLFF
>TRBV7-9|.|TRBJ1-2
CASSPDLRVLDLYGYTF
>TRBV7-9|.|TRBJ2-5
CASRGEETQYF
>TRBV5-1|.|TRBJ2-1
CASSLGHTSYNEQFF
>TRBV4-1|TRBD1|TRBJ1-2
CASSQVTGSYGYTF
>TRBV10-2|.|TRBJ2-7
CASRGTDIYEQYF
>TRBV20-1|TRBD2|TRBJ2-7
CSAERLAGADEQYF
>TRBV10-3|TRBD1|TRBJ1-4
CAIRGTGDEKLFF
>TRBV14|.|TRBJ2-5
CASSQGLVKYF
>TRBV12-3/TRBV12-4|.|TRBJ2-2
CASSLGQQNTGELFF
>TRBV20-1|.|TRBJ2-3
CSAIKGGRDTQYF
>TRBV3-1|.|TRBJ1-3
CASSQNGEGSLYF
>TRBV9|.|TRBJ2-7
CASSADPPWDEQYF
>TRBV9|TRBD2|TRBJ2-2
CASSVGVVAGELNTRELFF
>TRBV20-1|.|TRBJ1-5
CSASQGSNQPQHF
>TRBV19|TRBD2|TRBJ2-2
CASSIRGRAGELFF
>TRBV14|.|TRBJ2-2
CASSQLGGAGELFF
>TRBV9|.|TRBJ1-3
CASSENGAFDTIYF
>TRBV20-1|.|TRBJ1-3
CSATTGSSGNTIYF
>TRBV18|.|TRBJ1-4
CASSPTATNEKLFF
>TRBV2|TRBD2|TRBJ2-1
CASSGTSGSRGSYNEQFF
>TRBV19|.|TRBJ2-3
CASLPRTGAASGRTDTQYF
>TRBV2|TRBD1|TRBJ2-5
CASSADRVETQYF
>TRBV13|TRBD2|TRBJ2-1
CASSASSGRNYNEQFF
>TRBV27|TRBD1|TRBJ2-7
CASSMTTGDSSYEQYF
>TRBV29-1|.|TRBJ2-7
CSVLTENYEQYF
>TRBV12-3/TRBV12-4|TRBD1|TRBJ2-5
CASSFQDRVWETQYF
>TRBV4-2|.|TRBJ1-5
CASSPEGGHSNQPQHF
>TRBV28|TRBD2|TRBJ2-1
CASSSIRREYDEQFF
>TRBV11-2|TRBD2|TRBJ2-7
CASSSTSGVSYEQYF
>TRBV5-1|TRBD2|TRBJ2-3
CASSIAGGGGDTQYF
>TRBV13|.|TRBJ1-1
CASSFYVGSGNTEAFF
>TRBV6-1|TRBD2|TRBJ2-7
CASSQSSGRAYEQYF
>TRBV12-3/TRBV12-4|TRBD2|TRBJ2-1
CASSRTSGKGNEQFF
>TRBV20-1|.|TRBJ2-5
CSARVKGRIERETQYF
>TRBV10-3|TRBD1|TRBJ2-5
CAISDPIKSDREETQYF
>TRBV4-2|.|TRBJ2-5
CASSPSRDRTQYF
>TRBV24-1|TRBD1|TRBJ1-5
CATIGTVNQPQHF
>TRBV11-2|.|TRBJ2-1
CASSPIGHGSYNEQFF
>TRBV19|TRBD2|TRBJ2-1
CASRPIAGAYNEQFF
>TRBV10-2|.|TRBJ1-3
CASSHGLNSGNTIYF
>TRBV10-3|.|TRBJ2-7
CAISDPPGRRGGTYEQYF
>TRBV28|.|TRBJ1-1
CASSSRGAANTEAFF
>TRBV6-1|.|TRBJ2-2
CASSDQGMNTGELFF